The clone carrying this T cell receptor beta chain appeared once. The data were taken from a study of blood T cell repertoires in COVID-19. The CDR3 consists of 14 residues. Trimming shortened V by 4 bases and J by 3 bases, and 12 bases separated the two germline ends. Looked up from germline, CDR1 is MNHEY and CDR2 is SVGAGI. Libraries were prepared by immunoSEQ multiplex PCR; TCRdb keeps only in-frame clonotypes and omits some of them. The repertoire holds a few hundred thousand clones, about 86% seen once, with 4.1% in the top ten. The sequenced sample consisted of PBMCs or T cells enriched from blood (not recorded which). The gene calls are TRBV6-5 and TRBJ1-2; maybe TRBD1 (6 bases). This receptor was taken from a man aged 25-45 years with acute COVID-19. The CDR3 DNA sequence: TGTGCCAGCAGTTCAACCAGGGGTGACTATGGCTACACCTTC. This translates into CASSSTRGDYGYTF.